This entry is about one T cell receptor beta chain. Time point meaning: newly diagnosed GD, antithyroid drugs for less than 3 months. The TCR library was made from RNA that had been extracted from PBMCs in TRIzol. Assembly of TCR beta libraries relied on iRepertoire HTBI primers together with Arm-PCR of CDR3 regions. TCRdb reanalysed the multiplex PCR reads using MiXCR and keeps one entry per CDR3 protein. The sample holds about 540,000 distinct CDR3 sequences, roughly 14% seen once. The sample is drawn from a study of regulatory T cells in long-lasting Graves disease. V was clipped by 5 bases and J by 2 bases; unmatched bases: 3. The CDR3 extends over 15 amino acids. Germline loops: CDR1 MNHEY, CDR2 SMNVEV (reference sequence). The data also belong to a second study, concerning T cells in Graves' hyperthyroidism and ophthalmopathy. That paper states: In simple terms, a model built on 13 V-J features told ophthalmopathy apart from stable hyperthyroidism.

The TCR was taken from a young man with Graves disease. V is TRBV27 and J is TRBJ2-6; 7 positions agree with TRBD2. Sequenced here: peripheral blood mononuclear cells (PBMCs), sampled at new diagnosis, from a patient treated with antithyroid drugs. CDR3 sequence: CASSDLAAGANVLTF. The CDR3 bases are TGTGCCAGCAGTGACCTAGCGGCTGGGGCCAACGTCCTGACTTTC.